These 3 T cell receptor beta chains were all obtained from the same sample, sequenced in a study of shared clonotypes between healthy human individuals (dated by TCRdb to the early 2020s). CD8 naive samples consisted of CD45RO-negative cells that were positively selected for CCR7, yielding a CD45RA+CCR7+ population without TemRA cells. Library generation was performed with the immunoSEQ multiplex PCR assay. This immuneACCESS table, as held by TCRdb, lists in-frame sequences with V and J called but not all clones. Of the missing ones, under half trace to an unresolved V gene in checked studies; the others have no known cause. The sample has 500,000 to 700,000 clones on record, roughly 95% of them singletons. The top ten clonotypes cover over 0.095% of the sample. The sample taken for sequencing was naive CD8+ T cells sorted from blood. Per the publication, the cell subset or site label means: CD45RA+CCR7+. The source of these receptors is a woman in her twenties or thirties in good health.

DNA of the CDR3: TGCAGTGCTAGAGATGGTATAAGCTACACCTTC. It encodes CSARDGISYTF. The gene calls are TRBV20-1 and TRBJ1-2; D remains ambiguous. Germline values: CDR1 DFQATT, CDR2 SNEGSKA (reference sequence). The V gene lost 0 bases and the J gene lost 9 bases, with 8 bases spanning the gap. The CDR3 contains 11 residues.

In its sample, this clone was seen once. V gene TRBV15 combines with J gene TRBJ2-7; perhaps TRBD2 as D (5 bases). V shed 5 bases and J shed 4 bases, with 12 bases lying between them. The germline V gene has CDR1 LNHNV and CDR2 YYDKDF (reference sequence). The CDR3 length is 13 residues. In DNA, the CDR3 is TGTGCCACCAGCTGGACGGAGGTGTACGAGCAGTACTTC. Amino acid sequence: CATSWTEVYEQYF.

Here the CDR3 DNA reads TGTGCCATCAGGGGGCAGGGGGGTACTGGGGCCAACGTCCTGACTTTC. Translated, it gives CAIRGQGGTGANVLTF. The chain combines TRBV10-3 with TRBJ2-6; tentative D call: TRBD1 (7 bases). V lost 6 bases to trimming and J lost 2 bases, with 14 bases between them. Germline V gene data show CDR1 as ENHRY and CDR2 as SYGVKD. CDR3 length: 16 residues.